This T cell receptor beta chain was obtained from a study of OX40 agonist ivuxolimab in advanced cancers. For the study at large: It was ivuxolimab, an agonistic anti-OX40 (CD134) antibody, that patients were treated with. Each patient was given ivuxolimab into a vein every 2 weeks, at 0.01 to 10 mg/kg. Study-level points and caveats: There were, on average, more expanded clones in CD8+ T cells than in CD4+. At 0.1 to 3.0 mg/kg and by week 6, clonal expansion occurred in CD4+ and CD8+ blood T cells.

For this clone: The antigen remains unidentified.

Germline V gene sequence: CDR1 SGHTA, CDR2 FQGNSA. CDR3 length equals 17 residues. The V gene end was trimmed by 1 base and the J gene end by 1 base; junction bases not matched to a gene: 6. The method was immunoSEQ multiplex PCR; TCRdb's version includes in-frame clones alone and lacks a portion of them. The data contain about 34,000 clones, 81% of them singletons. The sequencing here drew on CD4+ or CD8+ T cells sorted from blood, taken in a trial of the OX40 agonist ivuxolimab. The chain employs TRBV7-2 and TRBJ2-7; TRBD2 aligns across 11 bases. This receptor was taken from an adult with an advanced solid tumor such as melanoma, head and neck, liver or kidney cancer. This CDR3 reads CASSLVAGGSYSYEQYF. CDR3 sequence (DNA): TGTGCCAGCAGCTTAGTAGCGGGGGGGTCCTATTCCTACGAGCAGTACTTC.